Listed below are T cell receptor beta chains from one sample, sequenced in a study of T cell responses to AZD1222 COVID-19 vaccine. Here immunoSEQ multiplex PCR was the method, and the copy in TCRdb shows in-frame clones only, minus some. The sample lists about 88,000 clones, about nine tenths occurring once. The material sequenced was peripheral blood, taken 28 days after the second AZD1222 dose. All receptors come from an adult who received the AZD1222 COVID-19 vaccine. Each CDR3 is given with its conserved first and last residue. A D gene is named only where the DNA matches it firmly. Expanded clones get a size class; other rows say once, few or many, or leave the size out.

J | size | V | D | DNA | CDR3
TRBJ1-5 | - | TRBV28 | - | TGTGCCAGCAGTTTTGGGGATCATACAGATCAGCCCCAGCATTTT | CASSFGDHTDQPQHF
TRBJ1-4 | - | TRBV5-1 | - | TGCGCCAGCAGCTTGGAGACCCAGAGCCTTAATGAAAAACTGTTTTTT | CASSLETQSLNEKLFF
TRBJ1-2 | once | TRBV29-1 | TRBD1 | TGCAGCGCCACAGGGGGGGACTATGGCTACACCTTC | CSATGGDYGYTF
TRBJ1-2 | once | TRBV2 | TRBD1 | TGTGCCAGCAGGGCGACAGGGTTAGGGTGGGATGGCTACACCTTC | CASRATGLGWDGYTF
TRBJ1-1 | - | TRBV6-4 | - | TGTGCCAGCAGTGAGAAGGGAGGAGGATCCGGCACTGAAGCTTTCTTT | CASSEKGGGSGTEAFF
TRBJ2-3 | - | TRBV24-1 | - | TGTGCCACCAGTGATTTGCCGGGGAGGAGTACAGATACGCAGTATTTT | CATSDLPGRSTDTQYF
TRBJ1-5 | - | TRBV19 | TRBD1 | TGTGCCAGTAGTATAGGGGCAGGGGGACAGCCCCAGCATTTT | CASSIGAGGQPQHF
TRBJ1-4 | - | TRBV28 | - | TGTGCCAGCAGTGGGAACAGGGCTGATAATGAAAAACTGTTTTTT | CASSGNRADNEKLFF
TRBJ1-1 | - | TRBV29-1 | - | TGCAGCGTGAAGGGGGGCTCAGGGAACACTGAAGCTTTCTTT | CSVKGGSGNTEAFF
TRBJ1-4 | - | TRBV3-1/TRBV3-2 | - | TGTGCCAGCAGCCCCGGTGGTTCAGATACTAATGAAAAACTGTTTTTT | CASSPGGSDTNEKLFF
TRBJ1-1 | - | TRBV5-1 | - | TGCGCCAGCAGCGGAGGTCCCGGCAACACTGAAGCTTTCTTT | CASSGGPGNTEAFF
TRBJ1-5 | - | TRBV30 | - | TGTGCCTGGATGACGAGTGGGGGGAATCAGCCCCAGCATTTT | CAWMTSGGNQPQHF
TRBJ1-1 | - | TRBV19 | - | TGTGCCAGTAGTGCGGACCGAGCGTCTGAAGCTTTCTTT | CASSADRASEAFF
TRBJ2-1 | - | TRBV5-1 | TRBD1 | TGCGCCAGCGGCGAAACAGGGGTGTACAATGAGCAGTTCTTC | CASGETGVYNEQFF
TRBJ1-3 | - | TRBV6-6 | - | TGTGCCAGCAGTAGGGACGTGTCCAACACCATATATTTT | CASSRDVSNTIYF
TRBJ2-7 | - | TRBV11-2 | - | TGTGCCAGCAGCTTAGGGACAGCAACCTACGAGCAGTACTTC | CASSLGTATYEQYF
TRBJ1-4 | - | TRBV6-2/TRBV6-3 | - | TGTGCCAGCAGTTCGCCGAGGATGGCTACAACTAATGAAAAACTGTTTTTT | CASSSPRMATTNEKLFF
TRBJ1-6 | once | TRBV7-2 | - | TGTGCCAGCAGCTTAGCGGGATCTAGGAGCTCCTATAATTCACCCCTCCACTTT | CASSLAGSRSSYNSPLHF
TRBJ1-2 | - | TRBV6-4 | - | TGTGCCAGCAGTACCGGGGAGCTGGGCAACTATGGCTACACCTTC | CASSTGELGNYGYTF
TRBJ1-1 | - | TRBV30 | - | TGTGCCTGGCTCTCTAACACTGAAGCTTTCTTT | CAWLSNTEAFF
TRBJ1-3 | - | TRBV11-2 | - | TGTGCCAGCAGCTCCTCCAGAAACACCATATATTTT | CASSSSRNTIYF
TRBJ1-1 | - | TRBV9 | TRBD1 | TGTGCCAGCACACCGACAGGGTCGACCACTGAAGCTTTCTTT | CASTPTGSTTEAFF
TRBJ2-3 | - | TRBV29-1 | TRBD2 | TGCAGCGTTGATGGGTCTAGCGGACCCACAGATACGCAGTATTTT | CSVDGSSGPTDTQYF
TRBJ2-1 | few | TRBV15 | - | TGTGCCACCAGTAAGGACGGGGAATTGTTTGGCAATGAGCAGTTCTTC | CATSKDGELFGNEQFF
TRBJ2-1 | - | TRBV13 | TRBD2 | TGTGCCAGCAGCCCCGCCGGGGGGACCACGAAACAGGTCTTC | CASSPAGGTTKQVF
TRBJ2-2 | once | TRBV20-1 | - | TGCAGTGCTAGTATTCAGTACACCGGGGAGCTGTTTTTT | CSASIQYTGELFF
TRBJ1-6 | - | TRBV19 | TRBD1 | TGTGCCAGTAGTATTGGTGGGACAGGGGGTTCACCCCTCCACTTT | CASSIGGTGGSPLHF
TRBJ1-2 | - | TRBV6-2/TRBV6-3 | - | TGTGCCAGCAGTTACTCAAATCAGGGGATGAGCTACACCTTC | CASSYSNQGMSYTF
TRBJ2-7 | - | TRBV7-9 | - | TGTGCCAGCAGCCCTAGGTTCAGCTACGAGCAGTACTTC | CASSPRFSYEQYF
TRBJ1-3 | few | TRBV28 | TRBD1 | TGTGCCAGCACCCGACAGGGACACTCTGGAAACACCATATATTTT | CASTRQGHSGNTIYF
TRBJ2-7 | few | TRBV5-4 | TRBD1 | TGTGCCAGCAGCTTGGGACAGGGCCTCTACGAGCAGTACTTC | CASSLGQGLYEQYF
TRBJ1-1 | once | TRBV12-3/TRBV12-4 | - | TGTGCCAGCAGCACCTTTCGGTACACTGAAGCTTTCTTT | CASSTFRYTEAFF
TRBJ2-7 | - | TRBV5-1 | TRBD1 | TGCGCCAGCAGCTCCCAGGGGGACTCCTACGAGCAGTACTTC | CASSSQGDSYEQYF
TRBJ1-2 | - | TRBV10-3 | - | TGTGCCATCACCGGAGACTATGGCTACACCTTC | CAITGDYGYTF
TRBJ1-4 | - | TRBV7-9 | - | TGTGCCAGCAGCCCCGACGGATTTGGGGGCAATCTGTTTTTT | CASSPDGFGGNLFF
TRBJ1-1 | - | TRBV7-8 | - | TGTGCCAGCAGCTGGGCATGGTCAGACACTGAAGCTTTCTTT | CASSWAWSDTEAFF
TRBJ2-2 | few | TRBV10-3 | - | TGTGCCATCAGTGGTCGGGACTCGAGGACCGGGGAGCTGTTTTTT | CAISGRDSRTGELFF
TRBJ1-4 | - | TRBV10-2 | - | TGCGCCAGCAGTAGTGGCAGGGACGAAAAACTGTTTTTT | CASSSGRDEKLFF
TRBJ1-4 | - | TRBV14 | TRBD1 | TGTGCCAGCAGCCCGACAGGGGGGTCAACTAATGAAAAACTGTTTTTT | CASSPTGGSTNEKLFF
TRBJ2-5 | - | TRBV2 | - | TGTGCCAGTGTCCCGGCCCTGGAGACCCAGTACTTC | CASVPALETQYF
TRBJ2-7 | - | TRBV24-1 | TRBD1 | TGTGCCACCAGTGAACCGGGACAGGGGAACAACGAGCAGTACTTC | CATSEPGQGNNEQYF
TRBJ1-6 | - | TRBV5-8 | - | TGTGCCAGCAGCTCCTCCGACCGGGCCTATAATTCACCCCTCCACTTT | CASSSSDRAYNSPLHF
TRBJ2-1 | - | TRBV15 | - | TGTGCCACCAGCAGAGTGGTTAATGAGCAGTTCTTC | CATSRVVNEQFF
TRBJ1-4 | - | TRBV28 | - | TGTGCCAGCAGTTTTCCCTCCTCTACTAATGAAAAACTGTTTTTT | CASSFPSSTNEKLFF
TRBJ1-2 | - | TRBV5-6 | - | TGTGCCAGCAGCACCGGGTATGCTAACTATGGCTACACCTTC | CASSTGYANYGYTF
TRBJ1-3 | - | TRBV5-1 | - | TGCGCCAGCAGCTTACTCCCCGGCTCTGGAAACACCATATATTTT | CASSLLPGSGNTIYF
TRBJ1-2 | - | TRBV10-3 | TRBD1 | TGTGCCAATTCGGGACAGGGAGTCAATGGCTACACCTTC | CANSGQGVNGYTF
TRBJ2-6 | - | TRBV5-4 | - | TGTGCCAGCAGCTCGCAGACAGGCGGGGCCAACGTCCTGACTTTC | CASSSQTGGANVLTF
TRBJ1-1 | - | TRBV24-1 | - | TGTGCCACCAGTGGGGCAGGGAAGAACACTGAAGCTTTCTTT | CATSGAGKNTEAFF
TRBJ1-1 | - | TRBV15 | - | TGTGCCACCAGCAGAGACCGGAATGTGAACACTGAAGCTTTCTTT | CATSRDRNVNTEAFF
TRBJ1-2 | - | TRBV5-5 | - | TGTGCCAGCAGCTTGGTGGCAGGGGATACTGGCTACACCTTC | CASSLVAGDTGYTF
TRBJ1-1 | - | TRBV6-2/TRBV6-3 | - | TGTGCCAGCAGTGGGGCAACCATGAACACTGAAGCTTTCTTT | CASSGATMNTEAFF
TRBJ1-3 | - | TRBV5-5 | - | TGTGCCAGCAGCTTGGCCGAGGGCGGCGCATCTGGAAACACCATATATTTT | CASSLAEGGASGNTIYF
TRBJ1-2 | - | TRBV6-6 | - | TGTGCCAGCAGTTACTCGATCGGGGAGGGGGTCTATGGCTACACCTTC | CASSYSIGEGVYGYTF